This T cell receptor beta chain is from a study of TIL therapy for anti-PD-1-resistant metastatic lung cancer. Study-wide context: Tumors had a median PD-L1 proportion score of roughly 5.7%. Tumors carried a median roughly 1.5 non-synonymous mutations per megabase.

The libraries were made with immunoSEQ v3. Each library reached about 2 million read pairs, or about 4.5-6.5 million at deep level. Libraries were prepared by immunoSEQ multiplex PCR; TCRdb keeps only in-frame clonotypes and omits some of them. The sample lists 12,000 or so clones; about 80% were seen once. The study, taken as a whole, reports: The cohort had more treatment-naive, never-smoker and oncogene-addicted patients than typical.

The CDR3 is made up of 13 amino acids. CDR1 SGHVS and CDR2 FQNEAQ come from the germline V gene. As for time point: pre-treatment sample, taken before nivolumab and TIL therapy. For this clone: No antigen is known for it.

Sequenced here: blood, sampled at baseline. This clonotype was sampled from a person aged 25 to 80 with non-small cell lung cancer. The rearrangement uses TRBV7-8 and TRBJ1-4; D might be TRBD1 or TRBD2, each matching 5 bases. With the DNA end fitting TRBJ2-2 better, the J assignment may be wrong. CDR3 DNA sequence: TGTGCCAGCAGCTTCGGGGCCGCCAGGGAGCTGTTTTTT. This encodes CASSFGAARELFF.